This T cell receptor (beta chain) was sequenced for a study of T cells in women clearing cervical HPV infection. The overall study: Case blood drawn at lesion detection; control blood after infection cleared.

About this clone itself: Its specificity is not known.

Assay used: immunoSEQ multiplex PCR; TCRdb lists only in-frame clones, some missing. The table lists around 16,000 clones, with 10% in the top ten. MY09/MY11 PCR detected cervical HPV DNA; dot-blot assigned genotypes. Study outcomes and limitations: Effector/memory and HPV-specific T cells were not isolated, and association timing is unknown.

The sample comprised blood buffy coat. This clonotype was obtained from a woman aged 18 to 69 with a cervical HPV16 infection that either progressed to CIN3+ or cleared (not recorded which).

The CDR3 reads CASSLAQGSVEAFF. The sequenced CDR3 bases are TGTGCCAGCAGCTTAGCTCAGGGATCGGTTGAA. The chain recombines TRBV7-8 with TRBJ1-1, with TRBD1 as a possible D gene (5 bases). The read falls 3 residues short of the CDR3 end, and the missing part is taken from the germline J gene. CDR3 size: 14 residues. V gave up 0 bases and J gave up 7 bases, with 12 bases separating them. Per the germline V gene, CDR1 is SGHVS and CDR2 is FQNEAQ.